The 28 T cell receptor beta chains below all came from one sample that was sequenced in a study of cytomegalovirus exposure and HLA in healthy donors. A multiplex PCR was run with 60 Vbeta primers and 13 Jbeta primers. The table came from immunoSEQ multiplex PCR; TCRdb's copy has only in-frame clones and leaves some out. This table has about 150,000 clones, 55% to 70% appearing once. The specimen sequenced was PBMCs. The receptors come from a woman between 55 and 75 years old in good health and CMV-seropositive.

This sequence joins TRBV7-8 and TRBJ2-3, with 9 bases matching TRBD2. Unmatched junction bases numbered 9, after V lost 5 bases and J lost 0 bases. CDR1 SGHVS and CDR2 FQNEAQ come from the germline V gene. The CDR3 sequence is 17 residues long. The CDR3, as DNA: TGTGCCAGCAGCCTCCTTAGCGGGAGCGCTAGCACAGATACGCAGTATTTT. Amino acid sequence: CASSLLSGSASTDTQYF.

This chain connects TRBV7-9 to TRBJ2-1; 8 bases align to TRBD1. The trim removed 0 bases at V and 7 bases at J, leaving 8 bases unmatched. Germline V lookup: CDR1 SEHNR, CDR2 FQNEAQ (reference sequence). The length of the CDR3 is 16 residues. CDR3 nucleotides: TGTGCCAGCAGCTTAGCTGGGACAGGTCCGGGGAATGAGCAGTTCTTC. This codes for CASSLAGTGPGNEQFF.

This clone appeared a few times. CDR3 DNA: TGTGCCAGCAACCTATTGGGACACCTCCAAGAGACCCAGTACTTC. As protein: CASNLLGHLQETQYF. The genes are TRBV28 and TRBJ2-5; D is perhaps TRBD1 (6 bases). V gave up 7 bases and J gave up 1 base, with 16 bases separating them. Per germline, CDR1 MDHEN and CDR2 SYDVKM. CDR3 length equals 15 residues.

The rearrangement links TRBV11-2 to TRBJ2-1, with TRBD1 matching over 11 bases. Germline V gives CDR1 SGHAT, CDR2 FQNNGV. The junction had 4 bases not matched to a gene; V was cut back by 8 bases and J by 4 bases. The CDR3 consists of 14 residues. CDR3 loop: CASAWDRGYNEQFF. Written as DNA, the CDR3 is TGTGCCAGCGCCTGGGACAGGGGGTACAATGAGCAGTTCTTC.

V usage is TRBV19 and J usage is TRBJ2-7; no reliable D call. The CDR3 length is 15 residues. Germline V gives CDR1 LNHDA, CDR2 SQIVND (reference sequence). V was shortened by 3 bases and J by 2 bases, with 14 bases between the two germline ends. CDR3 nucleotides: TGTGCCAGTAGTATGAGAAAAGAGTTGACCTACGAGCAGTACTTC. It translates to CASSMRKELTYEQYF.

The CDR3 sequence is CASSLSQGSQPQHF. The CDR3 nucleotides read TGTGCCAGCAGCCTCAGCCAGGGGAGTCAGCCCCAGCATTTT. The chain is built from TRBV28 and TRBJ1-5; a weak D match, TRBD1 (6 bases). The V end was cut by 6 bases, the J end by 6 bases, with 15 bases between. The CDR3 spans 14 residues. From germline, CDR1 is MDHEN and CDR2 SYDVKM.

The chain recombines TRBV4-1 with TRBJ2-1; tentatively, D is TRBD1 (6 bases). V lost 0 bases and J lost 2, with 8 bases in between. The CDR3 spans 15 residues. The V gene's germline CDR1 is MGHRA and CDR2 YSYEKL. Here the CDR3 DNA reads TGCGCCAGCAGCCAAGAACAGGGACCCTACAATGAGCAGTTCTTC. This sequence encodes CASSQEQGPYNEQFF.

To note about this clone: Additional DNA sequences in this sample encode the identical CDR3. This chain connects TRBV18 to TRBJ2-5; D remains ambiguous. V lost 3 bases, J lost 1 base, and 6 bases lay in between. This CDR3 comprises 13 residues. Germline CDR1 and CDR2: KGHSH and LQKENI. CDR3 bases: TGTGCCAGCTCACCGCCGGGCCAAGAGACCCAGTACTTC. This codes for CASSPPGQETQYF. The full variable domain, its missing parts supplied by reference TRBV18 and TRBJ2-5, is NAGVMQNPRHLVRRRGQEARLRCSPMKGHSHVYWYRQLPEEGLKFMVYLQKENIIDESGMPKERFSAEFPKEGPSILRIQQVVRGDSAAYFCASSPPGQETQYFGPGTRLLVL.

This clone was counted between two and nine times. The rearrangement links TRBV6-5 to TRBJ2-7; D is ambiguous. Trimming left V 5 bases short and J 4 bases short, with 15 bases between. The CDR3 consists of 14 residues. Germline CDR1 MNHEY, CDR2 SVGAGI. The CDR3 DNA sequence: TGTGCCAGCAGTAAGAGAGAGGCTAGTTACGAGCAGTACTTC. Protein: CASSKREASYEQYF.

This clone was seen only a few times. The chain uses TRBV5-1 and TRBJ2-2; 8 bases are shared with TRBD2. The CDR3 has 16 residues. The V gene's germline CDR1 is SGHRS and CDR2 YFSETQ. After removal of 4 bases from V and 7 bases from J, the junction contained 12 bases not matched to a gene. The CDR3: CASSNGSGIGHGELFF. The CDR3 nucleotides read TGCGCCAGCAGCAACGGTAGCGGGATCGGTCACGGGGAGCTGTTTTTT.

CDR3 in DNA: TGTGCCAGCAGTTTCTCCACGGGACTAGGAAACATTCAGTACTTC. Translating it yields CASSFSTGLGNIQYF. The chain employs TRBV27 and TRBJ2-4; 8 bases match TRBD2. Germline assignment: CDR1 MNHEY and CDR2 SMNVEV (reference sequence). The CDR3 is 15 amino acids. Unmatched junction bases numbered 7, after V lost 3 bases and J lost 6 bases.

This clone was seen more than once but under ten times. CDR3 sequence reads: CAISESTLLAPGDDEQFF. The CDR3 bases are TGTGCCATCAGTGAGTCCACCTTACTAGCCCCGGGGGATGATGAGCAGTTCTTC. This chain links TRBV10-3 with TRBJ2-1; a possible D gene is TRBD2 (6 bases). The CDR3 sequence is 18 residues long. In germline, CDR1 is ENHRY, CDR2 SYGVKD. The germline V and J ends were trimmed by 0 bases and 8 bases, with 23 bases remaining between them.

The table lists this clone with a count of one. The V call is TRBV1, the J call TRBJ2-1; TRBD2 is the table's D call and was not checked against the DNA. TRBV1 is termed a pseudogene. The CDR3 is 16 amino acids. The CDR3 reads CTSREGGTSGGDEQFF. The CDR3 DNA is TGCACCAGCAGAGAAGGGGGTACTAGCGGGGGCGATGAGCAGTTCTTC.

This clone turned up a few times. The chain combines TRBV30 with TRBJ2-5; tentatively, D is TRBD2 (5 bases). Matching the DNA end better, TRBJ2-7 makes the J call doubtful. This CDR3 spans 13 amino acids. The V gene's germline CDR1 is GTSNPN and CDR2 SVGIG (reference sequence). The CDR3 reads CAWSIRLLGEQYF. The CDR3 bases are TGTGCCTGGAGTATCCGACTACTGGGCGAGCAGTACTTC.

CDR3 bases: TGTGCCAGCAGTTCGGGACAGAACACTGAAGCTTTCTTT. It yields the protein CASSSGQNTEAFF. The chain joins TRBV28 to TRBJ1-1; perhaps TRBD1 as D (6 bases). V was pared by 4 bases and J by 1 base, with 7 bases between. Germline V CDR1 and CDR2: MDHEN, SYDVKM. This CDR3 region has 13 residues.

This clone occurred once. V gene TRBV28 combines with J gene TRBJ1-1, with D unclear. The CDR3 consists of 12 residues. V shed 6 bases and J shed 3 bases, with 8 bases lying between them. In germline, CDR1 is MDHEN, CDR2 SYDVKM. The CDR3 here is CASSQAYTEAFF. CDR3 in DNA: TGTGCCAGCAGCCAGGCGTACACTGAAGCTTTCTTT.

This sequence joins TRBV4-2 and TRBJ2-5; 9 nucleotides agree with TRBD1. The germline CDR1 and CDR2 sequences are LGHNA and YNFKEQ. This CDR3 is built from 14 residues. After removal of 2 bases from V and 5 bases from J, the junction contained 3 bases not matched to a gene. The CDR3 here is CASSQRTGEETQYF. The CDR3 DNA is TGTGCCAGCAGCCAAAGGACAGGGGAGGAGACCCAGTACTTC.

The sample holds a few counts of this clone. The rearrangement joins TRBV5-1 to TRBJ1-4; D unresolved. There are 16 residues in the CDR3. Between the trimmed V and J ends, which lost 0 bases and 12 bases, there was a span of 21 bases. Germline V gene sequence: CDR1 SGHRS, CDR2 YFSETQ. CDR3 nucleotide sequence: TGCGCCAGCAGCTTGGCCAATCACCACATTGCCGTACAACTGTTTTTT. Its protein is CASSLANHHIAVQLFF.

The V gene is TRBV28, the J gene TRBJ1-1; D not resolved. CDR3 size: 14 residues. Germline assignment: CDR1 MDHEN and CDR2 SYDVKM. Trimming stripped 3 bases from V and 0 bases from J, with 8 bases between. The CDR3 sequence: CASSFGVMNTEAFF. CDR3 in DNA: TGTGCCAGCAGTTTCGGTGTCATGAACACTGAAGCTTTCTTT.

This clone was counted only a few times. This sequence joins TRBV7-8 and TRBJ2-2; D gene uncertain. Per the germline V gene, CDR1 is SGHVS and CDR2 is FQNEAQ. The length of the CDR3 is 14 residues. Between the trimmed V and J ends, which lost 4 bases and 6 bases, there was a span of 12 bases. Here the CDR3 reads CASSSDLAAGELFF. The CDR3 bases are TGTGCCAGCAGCTCCGACTTGGCAGCCGGGGAGCTGTTTTTT. The variable domain in full, completed from reference TRBV7-8 and TRBJ2-2, reads GAGVSQSPRYKVAKRGQDVALRCDPISGHVSLFWYQQALGQGPEFLTYFQNEAQLDKSGLPSDRFFAERPEGSVSTLKIQRTQQEDSAVYLCASSSDLAAGELFFGEGSRLTVL.

The chain couples TRBV7-2 to TRBJ2-7, with D possibly TRBD2 on 5 matching bases. Germline V CDR1 and CDR2: SGHTA, FQGNSA. The germline V and J ends were trimmed by 1 base and 2 bases, with 9 bases remaining between them. This CDR3 is built from 14 residues. DNA of the CDR3: TGTGCCAGCAGCTTAGGGGTAGCGACCTACGAGCAGTACTTC. The encoded protein is CASSLGVATYEQYF.

This clone occurred once. This chain joins TRBV2 and TRBJ1-4, with 9 bases identical to TRBD1. Trimming cost V 3 bases and J 5 bases; bases outside gene matches: 1. This CDR3 region has 14 residues. Germline CDR1 reads SNHLY; CDR2 reads FYNNEI. CDR3 amino acids: CASSDGTGNEKLFF. The CDR3 DNA sequence: TGTGCCAGCAGTGATGGGACAGGGAATGAAAAACTGTTTTTT.

The chain couples TRBV7-9 to TRBJ2-3; the D gene is possibly TRBD2 (6 bases). The CDR3 runs 15 residues. The V end lost 2 bases, the J end lost 1 base, and 10 bases lay between the germline ends. Germline V gives CDR1 SEHNR, CDR2 FQNEAQ (reference sequence). CDR3 loop: CASSLSSARTDTQYF. CDR3 sequence (DNA): TGTGCCAGCAGCTTATCTAGCGCCCGCACAGATACGCAGTATTTT. Variable domain in full (rest from reference TRBV7-9 and TRBJ2-3): DTGVSQNPRHKITKRGQNVTFRCDPISEHNRLYWYRQTLGQGPEFLTYFQNEAQLEKSRLLSDRFSAERPKGSFSTLEIQRTEQGDSAMYLCASSLSSARTDTQYFGPGTRLTVL.

The chain links TRBV7-2 to TRBJ2-2; TRBD2 is a possible D gene (5 bases). Germline lookup yields CDR1 SGHTA and CDR2 FQGNSA. Between the trimmed V and J ends, which lost 2 bases and 8 bases, there was a span of 12 bases. The CDR3 totals 14 residues. The CDR3 coding sequence is TGTGCCAGCAGCTTACGCCCAGGAGGAGGGGAGCTGTTTTTT. Translation: CASSLRPGGGELFF.

The chain has TRBV18 and TRBJ2-3, with 10 positions matching TRBD2. This CDR3 spans 18 amino acids. Per the germline V gene, CDR1 is KGHSH and CDR2 is LQKENI. The trim removed 4 bases at V and 4 bases at J, leaving 14 bases unmatched. The CDR3 loop is CASSHPPKASGRPDTQYF. As DNA, the CDR3 is TGTGCCAGCTCACATCCTCCGAAGGCTAGCGGGAGACCAGATACGCAGTATTTT.

The chain joins TRBV27 to TRBJ1-1; D unclear. There are 15 residues in the CDR3. The germline V gene encodes CDR1 MNHEY and CDR2 SMNVEV (reference sequence). Trimming removed 0 bases at V and 0 bases at J, with 8 bases between. CDR3 in amino acids: CASSLSGVMNTEAFF. CDR3 nucleotides: TGTGCCAGCAGTTTATCCGGGGTCATGAACACTGAAGCTTTCTTT.

The rearrangement joins TRBV11-2 to TRBJ2-2, with 7 bases identical to TRBD2. Germline CDR1 SGHAT, CDR2 FQNNGV. The ends lost 4 bases at V and 4 bases at J; junction bases unmatched: 15. The CDR3 is 18 amino acids. CDR3 loop: CASSWEEWGRARTGELFF. CDR3 sequence (DNA): TGTGCCAGCAGCTGGGAGGAATGGGGGAGGGCCCGCACCGGGGAGCTGTTTTTT. Using reference TRBV11-2 and TRBJ2-2 for the parts outside the CDR3, the full variable domain is EAGVAQSPRYKIIEKRQSVAFWCNPISGHATLYWYQQILGQGPKLLIQFQNNGVVDDSQLPKDRFSAERLKGVDSTLKIQPAKLEDSAVYLCASSWEEWGRARTGELFFGEGSRLTVL.

The chain employs TRBV9 and TRBJ2-1, with 7 bases identical to TRBD2. Germline CDR1 and CDR2: SGDLS and YYNGEE. V shed 2 bases, J shed 8 bases, and the junction held 10 bases outside the gene matches. The CDR3 totals 15 residues. CDR3 sequence reads: CASSVGGRARDEQFF. For the CDR3, the DNA is TGTGCCAGCAGCGTGGGCGGGAGAGCCAGGGATGAGCAGTTCTTC.